This is a list of T cell receptor beta chains from one sample in a study of blood T cells in healthy people across ages. Each CDR3 protein gets one entry after TCRdb re-called the 5' RACE reads with MiXCR. Of around 780,000 distinct CDR3 sequences in the sample, more than 50% were seen once. Material for sequencing was blood. The receptors here all came from a man aged 35-49 years in good health. The CDR3 runs from the conserved cysteine through the conserved F or W. A D gene is named only where the DNA matches it firmly. Size is stated for part of the rows, as once, few or many counts, or as a class when the clone is expanded.

TRBV6-5	NA	TRBJ2-5	TRBD1	TGTGCCAGCAGCGCTGAGCAGGGGGCATCGGGAGAGACCCAGTACTTC	CASSAEQGASGETQYF
TRBV7-2	NA	TRBJ2-3	NA	TGTGTCAGCAGCCCGAGCACTGATACGCAGTATTTT	CVSSPSTDTQYF
TRBV20-1	NA	TRBJ2-5	NA	TGCAGTGCTGGCGTGGGGGGCTCAATTAAGAATGAGCAGTACTTC	CSAGVGGSIKNEQYF
TRBV6-5	NA	TRBJ1-2	NA	TGTGCCAGCAGTCCCGAATCGGCAGGGAGAATCTATGGCTACACCTTC	CASSPESAGRIYGYTF
TRBV28	once	TRBJ2-3	NA	TGTGCCACCCAAACCCCTCTAGGTTCCGGCACAGATACGCAGTATTTT	CATQTPLGSGTDTQYF
TRBV7-3	NA	TRBJ2-7	TRBD2	TGTGCCAGCAGCTCCTCCGGGACTATATCGAGCGAGCAGTACTTC	CASSSSGTISSEQYF
TRBV7-2	few	TRBJ2-1	TRBD2	TGTGCCAGCAGCTTAACTAGCGGCAGGAGCTCCTACAATGAGCAGTTCTTC	CASSLTSGRSSYNEQFF
TRBV12-3/TRBV12-4	NA	TRBJ1-2	TRBD1	TGTGCCAGCAGGACAGGGCCGAATAACTATGGCTACACCTTC	CASRTGPNNYGYTF
TRBV25-1	NA	TRBJ2-3	NA	TGTGCCAGCAGCGCCACGAACACAGATACGCAGTATTTT	CASSATNTDTQYF
TRBV20-1	NA	TRBJ2-6	TRBD1	TGCAGTGCTAGCGCCCAGGGGGCGATTGGGGCCAACGTCCTGACTTTC	CSASAQGAIGANVLTF
TRBV20-1	NA	TRBJ1-1	NA	TGCAGTGCTAGAGATCCACAGGGAGGGACTGAAGCTTTCTTT	CSARDPQGGTEAFF
TRBV7-2	many	TRBJ1-5	NA	TGTGCCAGCAGCTTAGTCGGGGGGGATCAGCCCCAGCATTTT	CASSLVGGDQPQHF
TRBV12-3/TRBV12-4	NA	TRBJ2-3	TRBD2	TGTGCCAGTAGTTTCCCGACGGTCCGGGGGGCAGATACGCAGTATTTT	CASSFPTVRGADTQYF
TRBV20-1	NA	TRBJ1-4	TRBD1	TGCAGTGCTTCTGATAAGGGGGACAGAAAACCGTTTTTT	CSASDKGDRKPFF
TRBV2	NA	TRBJ2-6	TRBD1	TGTGCCAGCAGGTCAGGGGGCCAAGGTTCGGCCCTGACTTTC	CASRSGGQGSALTF
TRBV12-3/TRBV12-4	NA	TRBJ2-5	NA	TGTGCCAGCAGCACACAGAAGGCCCAGTACTTC	CASSTQKAQYF
TRBV7-9	NA	TRBJ2-1	NA	TGTGCCAGCAGCGACCGGGGCGTTATCAATGAGCAGTTCTTC	CASSDRGVINEQFF
TRBV25-1	NA	TRBJ2-2	TRBD1	TGTGCCAGCAGCGAGGACAGGGGCCCAACTCTCGGGGAGCTGTTTTTT	CASSEDRGPTLGELFF
TRBV7-9	few	TRBJ2-7	TRBD1	TGTGCCAGCAGCGCGGGACAGGAGCGTCGCGAGCAGTACTTC	CASSAGQERREQYF
TRBV28	NA	TRBJ1-6	NA	TGTGCCAGCAGTTTATACCCCAGCCAGAATTCACCCCTCCACTTT	CASSLYPSQNSPLHF
TRBV4-1	NA	TRBJ2-7	TRBD1	TGCGCCAGCAGCCAACAAGGACAGGGGGTCTACGAGCAGTATTTC	CASSQQGQGVYEQYF
TRBV20-1	NA	TRBJ2-7	NA	TGCAGTGCTAGCCCACTGGAATTAACGGAGGAAGCCTACAATGAGCAGTACTTC	CSASPLELTEEAYNEQYF
TRBV7-2	NA	TRBJ2-3	TRBD2	TGTGCCAGCACCCTCCCTACACTCAAGACTAGCGGGAGCGCAGATACGCAGTATTTT	CASTLPTLKTSGSADTQYF
TRBV7-7	NA	TRBJ2-5	TRBD2	TGTGCCAGCAGCCCCTCTAGCGGGGGTGGTGAGACCCAGTACTTC	CASSPSSGGGETQYF
TRBV28	NA	TRBJ2-7	TRBD2	TGTGCCAGCAGTTTGGGGACTAGCGGGACGTGGTCAACCTACGAGCAGTACTTC	CASSLGTSGTWSTYEQYF
TRBV27	NA	TRBJ2-7	NA	TGTGCCAGCAGTTATGGTCGGGGCCGGCCCTACAATGAGCAGTACTTC	CASSYGRGRPYNEQYF
TRBV5-1	NA	TRBJ2-1	NA	TGCGCCAGCAGCTTAAATGACGGATCTCAAGAGACCCAGTTCTTC	CASSLNDGSQETQFF
TRBV20-1	NA	TRBJ2-7	NA	TGCAGTGCTCCCCTGGGATCGATCAGCTCCTACGAGCAGTACTTC	CSAPLGSISSYEQYF
TRBV10-3	NA	TRBJ2-5	NA	TGTGCCATCAGTGAGTCAGCGGAAGAGACCCAGTACTTC	CAISESAEETQYF
TRBV28	few	TRBJ2-6	TRBD1	TGTGCCAGCAGTGAACACAGGGGTTCTTCGGCCAACGTCCTGACTTTC	CASSEHRGSSANVLTF
TRBV2	NA	TRBJ2-3	TRBD1	TGTGCCAGCAGGACCCTCGGGACAGGGGGCACAGGAGATACGCAGTATTTT	CASRTLGTGGTGDTQYF
TRBV5-1	NA	TRBJ1-4	NA	TGCGCCAGCAGCTTGTCAGGGGCGGATGAAAAACTGTTTTTT	CASSLSGADEKLFF
TRBV6-2/TRBV6-3	few	TRBJ1-2	NA	TGTGCCAGCAGCCACCCGGCCCTCAAAAAGGGCTACACCTTC	CASSHPALKKGYTF
TRBV5-5	few	TRBJ2-7	NA	TGTGCCAGCAGCTTGTATCAGGGTTCCTACGAGCAGTACTTC	CASSLYQGSYEQYF
TRBV11-2	NA	TRBJ2-1	TRBD1	TGTGCCAGCAGCTTGACGACAGGGACCTACAATGAGCAGTTCTTC	CASSLTTGTYNEQFF
TRBV7-2	few	TRBJ2-4	TRBD2	TGTGCCAGCAGCTTATTACGGCTAGCGGGGGGTGTCAAAAACATTCAGTACTTC	CASSLLRLAGGVKNIQYF
TRBV28	NA	TRBJ1-5	NA	TGTGCCAGCAGTTCATGGACGGATAGCAATCAGCCCCAGCATTTT	CASSSWTDSNQPQHF
TRBV7-2	once	TRBJ1-1	NA	TGTGCCAGCAGCCCCTCCCATTTGAACACTGAAGCTTTCTTT	CASSPSHLNTEAFF
TRBV7-2	NA	TRBJ2-3	NA	TGTGCCAGCAGCTTAGGAATGGCGGGGAGCGGCACAGATACGCAGTATTTT	CASSLGMAGSGTDTQYF
TRBV29-1	NA	TRBJ1-2	TRBD1	TGCAGCGGATCCAGGGGGGATGGCTACACCTTC	CSGSRGDGYTF
TRBV29-1	NA	TRBJ2-5	NA	TGCAGCGTTGGGGGAGTTGTTGGGGAGACCCAGTACTTC	CSVGGVVGETQYF
TRBV11-3	few	TRBJ2-7	TRBD1	TGTGCCAGCAGCTTACCCCGACTCTCAGGGGGCGAGCAGTACTTC	CASSLPRLSGGEQYF
TRBV2	NA	TRBJ2-3	NA	TGTGCCAGCAGTGAGAACTGGAGTAATACGCAGTATTTT	CASSENWSNTQYF
TRBV7-9	once	TRBJ1-1	NA	TGTGCCAGCAACACTCCGGGGAACGCTGAAGCTTTCTTT	CASNTPGNAEAFF
TRBV10-3	many	TRBJ2-5	NA	TGTGCCATCAGTGAGTTTACTGGGGAGACCCAGTACTTC	CAISEFTGETQYF
TRBV27	NA	TRBJ2-7	NA	TGTGCCAGCAGTTCGAGCGGAATATCTTCCGAGCAGTACTTC	CASSSSGISSEQYF
TRBV29-1	NA	TRBJ1-1	NA	TGCAGCGCCGCGGCCGGGCCCCCGACAACTGAAGCTTTCTTT	CSAAAGPPTTEAFF
TRBV5-1	NA	TRBJ2-1	NA	TGCGCCAGCAGCTTGGAAGGGGGGATGTGGAATGAGCAGTTCTTC	CASSLEGGMWNEQFF
TRBV28	once	TRBJ1-1	NA	TGTGCCAGCAGGACTCTCACAGGGGAAGCTTTCTTT	CASRTLTGEAFF
TRBV7-3	few	TRBJ2-5	TRBD2	TGTGCCAGCAGCTATAGCGGGAGTTCGGAGACCCAGTACTTC	CASSYSGSSETQYF
TRBV7-2	NA	TRBJ1-4	TRBD1	TGTGCCAGCAGCATAACCCGGGACAGTTCTCCGAGGGGTAATGAAAAACTGTTTTTT	CASSITRDSSPRGNEKLFF
TRBV20-1	NA	TRBJ1-5	TRBD1	TGCAGTGCTGGGAACTACAGGGGGCCTCAGCCCCAGCATTTT	CSAGNYRGPQPQHF
TRBV5-1	few	TRBJ2-7	TRBD2	TGCGCCAGCAGCTTAATGGGGGAGGGCCCCCACGAGCAGTACTTC	CASSLMGEGPHEQYF
TRBV4-3	once	TRBJ2-3	NA	TGCGCCAGCAGCCAAGATAGAGTGATCACAGATACGCAGTATTTT	CASSQDRVITDTQYF
TRBV5-1	NA	TRBJ2-7	TRBD1	TGCGCCAGCAGCTTCGACCGACAGGGTTTCTACGAGCAGTACTTC	CASSFDRQGFYEQYF
TRBV12-3/TRBV12-4	NA	TRBJ2-1	TRBD1	TGTGCCAGCAGTCCCCCCAGGGGGCTGGCCAATGAGCAGTTCTTC	CASSPPRGLANEQFF